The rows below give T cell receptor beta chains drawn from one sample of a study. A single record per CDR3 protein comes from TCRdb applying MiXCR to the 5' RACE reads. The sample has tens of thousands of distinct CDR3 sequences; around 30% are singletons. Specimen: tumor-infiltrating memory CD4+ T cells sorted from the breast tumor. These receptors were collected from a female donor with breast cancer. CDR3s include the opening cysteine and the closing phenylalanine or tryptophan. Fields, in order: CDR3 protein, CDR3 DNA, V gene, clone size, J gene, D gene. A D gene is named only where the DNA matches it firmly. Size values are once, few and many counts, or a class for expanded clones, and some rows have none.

CSATGRRLEAFF,TGCAGTGCTACCGGACGGAGGCTTGAAGCTTTCTTT,TRBV20-1,many,TRBJ1-1,.
CASSLLPPGTEAFF,TGTGCCAGCAGCTTACTCCCGCCGGGCACTGAAGCTTTCTTT,TRBV7-3,few,TRBJ1-1,.
CATSDLSGGGWGRAPHNEQFF,TGTGCCACCAGTGATTTGTCAGGCGGAGGGTGGGGTAGGGCCCCCCACAATGAGCAGTTCTTC,TRBV24-1,.,TRBJ2-1,.
CASSQSRSGPQHF,TGTGCCAGCAGCCAGTCGAGGTCCGGGCCCCAGCATTTT,TRBV3-1,.,TRBJ1-5,.
CATSRGSLQETQYF,TGTGCCACCAGCAGGGGCAGCCTCCAAGAGACCCAGTACTTC,TRBV15,.,TRBJ2-5,.
CASSVVGDTDTQYF,TGTGCCAGCAGCGTGGTTGGAGACACAGATACGCAGTATTTT,TRBV9,medium-sized,TRBJ2-3,.
CSALDRKGQETQYF,TGCAGTGCTCTTGACAGGAAGGGTCAAGAGACCCAGTACTTC,TRBV20-1,few,TRBJ2-5,.
CASSLGLDTQYF,TGCGCCAGCAGCCTTGGTCTAGATACGCAGTATTTT,TRBV4-1,.,TRBJ2-3,.
CASRPDWQNSEAFF,TGTGCCAGCAGGCCCGATTGGCAGAACAGTGAAGCTTTCTTT,TRBV12-3/TRBV12-4,many,TRBJ1-1,.
CASSRTGTGELFF,TGCGCCAGCAGCCGGACAGGCACCGGGGAGCTGTTTTTT,TRBV4-3,many,TRBJ2-2,TRBD1
CASSVGTSYNEQFF,TGTGCCAGCTCAGTCGGGACTAGCTACAATGAGCAGTTCTTC,TRBV18,many,TRBJ2-1,TRBD2
CANSFGGRPSNYGYTF,TGTGCCAACAGTTTTGGGGGCCGACCCTCGAACTATGGCTACACCTTC,TRBV28,.,TRBJ1-2,.
CASSVAGTNTEAFF,TGTGCCAGCAGCGTAGCAGGTACGAACACTGAAGCTTTCTTT,TRBV9,many,TRBJ1-1,.
CSARAGGRYNEQFF,TGCAGTGCTAGGGCGGGCGGGAGGTACAATGAGCAGTTCTTC,TRBV20-1,.,TRBJ2-1,TRBD2
CASSPRDRGYEQYF,TGTGCCAGCAGCCCGCGGGACAGGGGCTACGAGCAGTACTTC,TRBV7-9,.,TRBJ2-7,TRBD1
CASSLRQGWGQPQHF,TGTGCCAGCAGCCTCCGACAGGGTTGGGGTCAGCCCCAGCATTTT,TRBV6-2/TRBV6-3,few,TRBJ1-5,TRBD1